Following are 10 T cell receptor beta chains from one sample sequenced in a study of liver allograft versus peripheral blood T cells. In the study overall: The study compared liver allograft T cell receptor repertoires against peripheral blood repertoires of liver transplant recipients.

TCRdb reprocessed the reads with MiXCR, giving one entry per CDR3 protein. Here the sample spans 8,500 to 14,000 distinct CDR3 sequences, 20% to 25% being singletons. The receptor set was obtained from a human patient who had a liver transplant. Some T cells may be supplied by the graft donor.

The chain is built from TRBV19 and TRBJ2-7; 11 bases agree with TRBD2. The CDR3 consists of 14 residues. V dropped 9 bases and J dropped 7; count of bases not matched to a gene: 11. Germline loops: CDR1 LNHDA, CDR2 SQIVND (reference sequence). The CDR3: CASGTSGPGGEQYF. The DNA of the CDR3 is TGTGCCAGCGGGACTAGCGGACCGGGTGGTGAGCAGTACTTC.

This clonotype occurred a few times. The rearrangement joins TRBV6-6 to TRBJ2-1; 12 bases are a match to TRBD2. Germline trimming cut 0 bases from V and 4 bases from J; bases unmatched to any gene: 4. CDR1 MNHNY and CDR2 SVGAGI come from the germline V gene (reference sequence). This CDR3 spans 17 amino acids. CDR3 protein: CASSYSPSGGVYNEQFF. The CDR3 nucleotides read TGTGCCAGCAGTTACTCCCCTAGCGGGGGGGTTTACAATGAGCAGTTCTTC.

Judged by abundance, this clonotype is medium-sized (0.01 to 0.1%). The rearrangement links TRBV6-6 to TRBJ1-2; 7 positions agree with TRBD1. V shed 6 bases and J 5 bases; nucleotides not matched to a gene: 9. The length of the CDR3 is 14 residues. The germline CDR1 and CDR2 sequences are MNHNY and SVGAGI (reference sequence). The CDR3 nucleotides are TGTGCCAGCAGATCGACAGGGAGTGGGTATGGCTACACCTTC. This gives the protein CASRSTGSGYGYTF.

V usage is TRBV5-4 and J usage is TRBJ1-1; 7 bases map to TRBD1. J was trimmed by 10 bases and V by 4 bases; bases with no gene match: 10. The CDR3 runs 13 residues. Germline assignment: CDR1 SGHNT and CDR2 YYREEE (reference sequence). This chain's CDR3 is CASSLGTAGRAFF. The CDR3 coding sequence is TGTGCCAGCAGCCTAGGGACAGCCGGACGAGCTTTCTTT.

V and J are TRBV19 and TRBJ2-7; D might be TRBD1 (6 bases). V gave up 5 bases and J gave up 3 bases, with 14 bases separating them. Germline V lookup: CDR1 LNHDA, CDR2 SQIVND (reference sequence). The CDR3 has 14 amino acids. CDR3 bases: TGTGCCAGTAGTCCCGGACAGTTCATCTACGAGCAGTACTTC. This translates into CASSPGQFIYEQYF.

The chain links TRBV11-2 to TRBJ2-1, with TRBD2 matching 7 bases. The germline gives CDR1 SGHAT, CDR2 FQNNGV. J gave up 6 bases and V 4 bases, and 6 bases lay outside the gene matches. This CDR3 comprises 14 residues. The CDR3 region is CASSSAGEGNEQFF. CDR3 bases: TGTGCCAGCAGCTCCGCCGGGGAGGGCAATGAGCAGTTCTTC.

By sample share, this clonotype is medium-sized. The V call is TRBV6-5, the J call TRBJ1-6; TRBD1 might be the D (5 bases). The V gene lost 6 bases and the J gene lost 8 bases, with 11 bases spanning the gap. Germline V gene sequence: CDR1 MNHEY, CDR2 SVGAGI. The CDR3 spans 13 residues. The CDR3 DNA reads as TGTGCCAGCAGCGATCAAGGGGATTCACCCCTCCACTTT. Translation: CASSDQGDSPLHF.

In regard to this clonotype: A much larger clone differs from this one at a single base, so this may be a read error. The chain links TRBV6-6 to TRBJ1-6; no clear D. The germline CDR1 and CDR2 sequences are MNHNY and SVGAGI (reference sequence). The V gene lost 8 bases and the J gene lost 6 bases, with 17 bases spanning the gap. CDR3 size: 15 residues. The CDR3 bases are TGTGCCAGCCAAAGGACGAAGCGGGTTAATTCACCCCTCCACTTT. Encoded protein: CASQRTKRVNSPLHF.

J is TRBJ2-4 and V is TRBV6-5, with 11 bases fitting TRBD1. Trimming took 2 bases from V and 8 from J; bases not matched to a gene: 2. Per germline, CDR1 MNHEY and CDR2 SVGAGI. This CDR3 has 14 amino acids. CDR3 protein: CASSYGDRGDIQYF. DNA for the CDR3: TGTGCCAGCAGTTACGGGGACAGGGGGGACATTCAGTACTTC.

V usage is TRBV5-4 and J usage is TRBJ1-2; TRBD1 matches 7 bases. With 1 base clipped from V and 4 bases from J, the junction kept 4 bases outside the gene matches. Germline CDR1 SGHNT, CDR2 YYREEE (reference sequence). The CDR3 loop spans 14 amino acids. The CDR3 region has the DNA TGTGCCAGCAGCTTGAGGGGGCTAAGCTATGGCTACACCTTC. It encodes CASSLRGLSYGYTF. Full variable domain (outside the CDR3, taken from reference TRBV5-4 and TRBJ1-2): ETGVTQSPTHLIKTRGQQVTLRCSSQSGHNTVSWYQQALGQGPQFIFQYYREEENGRGNFPPRFSGLQFPNYSSELNVNALELDDSALYLCASSLRGLSYGYTFGSGTRLTVV.